The 21 T cell receptor beta chains below come from one sample, sequenced in a study of Ad26.COV2.S vaccination and SARS-CoV-2 variants listed by TCRdb under 2021. What the treatment or condition label conveys for this sample: over 15 received Ad26.COV2.S at low or high dose, single or two shots; five or six received placebo; per-sample allocation not given. Repertoires of vaccine and placebo recipients were sequenced from samples collected on day 63 after the first injection. Libraries were prepared through the immunoSEQ multiplex PCR assay. Held by TCRdb, this immuneACCESS table contains in-frame sequences only and omits some clones. Under half of the omission traces to an unresolved V gene where checked; the cause of the rest is unknown. The sample table shows just under 250,000 clones, and around nine tenths are seen once. Roughly a tenth of the sample rests with the top ten. The sample here was peripheral blood, taken in a trial of Ad26.COV2.S vaccine versus placebo. These receptor sequences come from a person aged 18-60 years who received the Ad26.COV2.S COVID-19 vaccine or a placebo.

V usage is TRBV27 and J usage is TRBJ1-2, with D maybe TRBD1 (5 bases). V was clipped by 2 bases and J by 8 bases, with 15 bases between them. The CDR3 extends over 14 amino acids. CDR1 and CDR2 (germline): MNHEY, SMNVEV (reference sequence). Here the CDR3 reads CASSLRDGSYGYTF. CDR3 coding DNA: TGTGCCAGCAGTTTAAGGGACGGCTCTTACGGCTACACCTTC.

This sequence joins TRBV6-5 and TRBJ1-1, with 8 bases lining up with TRBD1. CDR1 and CDR2 (germline): MNHEY, SVGAGI. Trimming cost V 7 bases and J 5 bases; bases outside gene matches: 6. The CDR3 loop spans 13 amino acids. The DNA for the CDR3 is TGTGCCAGCATTATACAGGGGGGAACTGAAGCTTTCTTT. The encoded protein is CASIIQGGTEAFF.

This clone came up once. The V gene is TRBV28, the J gene TRBJ1-1, with TRBD1 as a possible D gene (5 bases). This CDR3 region has 16 residues. Germline assignment: CDR1 MDHEN and CDR2 SYDVKM. With 2 bases removed from V and 1 base from J, the gap between germline ends came to 14 bases. The DNA for the CDR3 is TGTGCCAGCAGTTTAGTGGGACGCAAGACGAACACTGAAGCTTTCTTT. Its protein product is CASSLVGRKTNTEAFF.

The chain recombines TRBV5-6 with TRBJ1-1; the D gene is possibly TRBD1 (5 bases). The CDR3 spans 14 residues. Germline loops: CDR1 SGHDT, CDR2 YYEEEE. With 4 bases removed from V and 0 bases from J, the gap between germline ends came to 10 bases. The CDR3 nucleotides read TGTGCCAGCAGCCAGGGACGGATGAACACTGAAGCTTTCTTT. Its protein is CASSQGRMNTEAFF.

This clone was recorded at least ten times. The chain joins TRBV9 to TRBJ2-1; 16 bases are shared with TRBD2. Germline V gene lookup returns CDR1 SGDLS and CDR2 YYNGEE. This CDR3 region has 18 residues. J was trimmed by 4 bases and V by 2 bases; bases with no gene match: 6. DNA for the CDR3: TGTGCCAGCAGCGTCCTAGGGACTAGCGGGGGGGTGTACAATGAGCAGTTCTTC. Translation gives CASSVLGTSGGVYNEQFF.

The chain links TRBV27 to TRBJ2-1; 7 bases are a match to TRBD1. The CDR3 totals 15 residues. Germline CDR1 reads MNHEY; CDR2 reads SMNVEV (reference sequence). V trimming: 5 bases; J trimming: 6 bases; junction bases outside the gene matches: 10. The CDR3 sequence: CASSQGELRPNEQFF. In DNA form, the CDR3 reads TGTGCCAGCAGTCAGGGGGAATTAAGACCCAATGAGCAGTTCTTC.

The rearrangement joins TRBV12-3 or TRBV12-4 to TRBJ2-3, with D perhaps matching TRBD2 (6 bases). The CDR3 is 13 amino acids. V lost 11 bases and J 8 bases, leaving 20 bases between the germline ends. The CDR3 protein is CAGGRSSLGTQYF. CDR3 coding DNA: TGTGCCGGAGGGAGGTCGTCGTTAGGTACGCAGTATTTT.

The V gene is TRBV12-3 or TRBV12-4, the J gene TRBJ1-2, with D possibly being TRBD1 (6 bases). This CDR3 is built from 12 residues. V lost 10 bases, J lost 9 bases, and 18 bases lay in between. CDR3 in amino acids: CATTGGGGSYTF. CDR3 coding DNA: TGTGCCACGACTGGGGGGGGCGGGAGCTACACCTTC.

The chain uses TRBV7-2 and TRBJ2-7; D call uncertain. V gave up 5 bases and J gave up 3 bases, with 11 bases separating them. The CDR3 extends over 13 amino acids. CDR1 and CDR2 (germline): SGHTA, FQGNSA. CDR3 residues: CASSQLVGYEQYF. The CDR3 DNA reads as TGTGCCAGCAGCCAGTTGGTGGGCTACGAGCAGTACTTC.

This chain uses TRBV6-6 with TRBJ1-2; 7 bases fit TRBD1. CDR3 length: 13 amino acids. Trimming cost V 6 bases and J 2 bases; bases outside gene matches: 3. The V gene's germline CDR1 is MNHNY and CDR2 SVGAGI (reference sequence). CDR3 coding DNA: TGTGCCAGCAGCGGACAGGTCAACTATGGCTACACCTTC. As protein: CASSGQVNYGYTF.

The rearrangement joins TRBV6-4 to TRBJ2-1; tentative D call: TRBD1 (5 bases). CDR3 length equals 13 residues. Trimming removed 3 bases from V and 5 bases from J, with 8 bases in between. Germline V gene sequence: CDR1 MRHNA, CDR2 SNTAGT. CDR3 sequence (DNA): TGTGCCAGCAGTGAAGACAGCAACAATGAGCAGTTCTTC. Protein: CASSEDSNNEQFF.

The chain recombines TRBV6-2 or TRBV6-3 with TRBJ1-2, with a tentative D call TRBD1 (5 bases). This CDR3 is built from 15 residues. Germline CDR1 MNHEY, CDR2 SVGEGT. Trimming stripped 5 bases from V and 4 bases from J, with 17 bases between. The chain's CDR3 is CASSTPSRGTYGYTF. CDR3 sequence (DNA): TGTGCCAGCAGTACCCCCTCCAGAGGGACCTATGGCTACACCTTC.

The chain couples TRBV6-2 or TRBV6-3 to TRBJ2-5; 8 positions agree with TRBD2. The CDR3 runs to 17 residues. CDR1 and CDR2 (germline): MNHEY, SVGEGT. V shed 3 bases, J shed 1 base, and the junction held 10 bases outside the gene matches. CDR3 region: CASSYFSAAGGQETQYF. CDR3 nucleotides: TGTGCCAGCAGTTATTTCTCTGCGGCGGGAGGCCAAGAGACCCAGTACTTC.

This clone was seen only a few times. The chain has TRBV4-2 and TRBJ2-7; 8 nucleotides agree with TRBD1. V shed 2 bases and J 3 bases; nucleotides not matched to a gene: 6. The CDR3 runs 15 residues. Germline V gene data show CDR1 as LGHNA and CDR2 as YNFKEQ. The DNA of the CDR3 is TGTGCCAGCAGCCAAATGACAGGGGCGAACTACGAGCAGTACTTC. This sequence encodes CASSQMTGANYEQYF.

J is TRBJ2-1 and V is TRBV9; 7 bases agree with TRBD2. Unmatched junction bases numbered 7, after V lost 0 bases and J lost 4 bases. CDR3 length equals 16 residues. Per germline, CDR1 SGDLS and CDR2 YYNGEE. CDR3 loop: CASSVGTSGAYNEQFF. The CDR3, as DNA: TGTGCCAGCAGCGTAGGAACCAGCGGGGCATACAATGAGCAGTTCTTC.

The chain combines TRBV19 with TRBJ1-1; no clear D gene. The CDR3 sequence is 10 residues long. CDR1 is LNHDA, CDR2 SQIVND, per germline (reference sequence). V was trimmed by 5 bases and J by 4 bases, leaving 2 bases between them. CDR3 in amino acids: CASSLTEAFF. The CDR3 coding sequence is TGTGCCAGTAGTCTCACTGAAGCTTTCTTT.

The V call is TRBV6-6, the J call TRBJ1-1; D ambiguous. There are 14 residues in the CDR3. CDR1 MNHNY and CDR2 SVGAGI come from the germline V gene (reference sequence). The V end lost 2 bases, the J end lost 6 bases, and 13 bases lay between the germline ends. This CDR3 is CASSYRPGFAEAFF. The DNA of the CDR3 is TGTGCCAGCAGTTACCGACCAGGATTCGCTGAAGCTTTCTTT.

The chain uses TRBV7-9 and TRBJ2-1; D remains ambiguous. The germline V gene encodes CDR1 SEHNR and CDR2 FQNEAQ (reference sequence). CDR3 length: 15 residues. Deletions cut 8 bases from V and 4 bases from J, with 18 bases between. The DNA of the CDR3 is TGTGCCAGCGTATCCCCGGCGGTCGGTTACAATGAGCAGTTCTTC. Translation gives CASVSPAVGYNEQFF. The variable domain in full, completed from reference TRBV7-9 and TRBJ2-1, reads DTGVSQNPRHKITKRGQNVTFRCDPISEHNRLYWYRQTLGQGPEFLTYFQNEAQLEKSRLLSDRFSAERPKGSFSTLEIQRTEQGDSAMYLCASVSPAVGYNEQFFGPGTRLTVL.

In this sample, this clone is medium-sized. In nucleotides, the CDR3 is TGTGCCACCAGTGATTTGCCAGTGGTTGGAGGTCCAGAGACCCAGTACTTC. As protein: CATSDLPVVGGPETQYF. The chain is built from TRBV24-1 and TRBJ2-5, with a weak D call TRBD2 (5 bases). Germline CDR1 and CDR2: KGHDR and SFDVKD. This CDR3 has 17 amino acids. V lost 0 bases to trimming and J lost 4 bases, with 17 bases between them.

The V gene is TRBV5-1, the J gene TRBJ2-1; tentatively, D is TRBD2 (5 bases). The CDR3 loop spans 16 amino acids. The V gene lost 1 base and the J gene lost 3 bases, with 14 bases spanning the gap. Germline V gene sequence: CDR1 SGHRS, CDR2 YFSETQ. CDR3 sequence (DNA): TGCGCCAGCAGCTTGAGTGGGGAGATTAACTACAATGAGCAGTTCTTC. This sequence encodes CASSLSGEINYNEQFF.

The genes are TRBV27 and TRBJ2-7; 10 bases are a match to TRBD1. Germline trimming cut 3 bases from V and 3 bases from J; bases unmatched to any gene: 2. Germline CDR1 reads MNHEY; CDR2 reads SMNVEV (reference sequence). The CDR3 consists of 14 residues. In DNA form, the CDR3 reads TGTGCCAGCAGTTTGGGACAGGGGATCTACGAGCAGTACTTC. Translated, it gives CASSLGQGIYEQYF.